The 22 T cell receptor beta chains reported below all come from one sample, sequenced in a study of T cell repertoires in cytomegalovirus infection. TCRdb re-derived calls from the reads in MiXCR, one entry per CDR3 protein. This repertoire shows some 110,000 distinct CDR3 sequences, approximately 30% found once; its top ten account for 58%. No antigens are known for them. The specimen comprised CD8+ T cells from cultured PBMCs, sampled from culture after CMV antigen stimulation. These receptors all stem from a human donor in good health (CMV status not recorded). Some clones in this sample may be carry-over from other donors' samples.

V is TRBV7-6 and J is TRBJ2-7, with 7 bases lining up with TRBD1. V lost 5 bases and J lost 0; bases outside the gene matches: 10. The CDR3 contains 16 residues. Germline V gives CDR1 SGHVS, CDR2 FNYEAQ. The DNA of the CDR3 is TGTGCCAGCAGCGCCACAGGGGCCTCGAGCTCCTACGAGCAGTACTTC. Translated: CASSATGASSSYEQYF.

This clonotype has only a few counts. The chain links TRBV7-9 to TRBJ1-1, with D possibly being TRBD1 (5 bases). Looked up from germline, CDR1 is SEHNR and CDR2 is FQNEAQ (reference sequence). The CDR3 spans 13 residues. Trimming removed 0 bases at V and 7 bases at J, with 9 bases between. CDR3 sequence: CASSLATEFEAFF. CDR3 coding DNA: TGTGCCAGCAGCTTAGCGACAGAGTTTGAAGCTTTCTTT.

The rearrangement uses TRBV7-9 and TRBJ2-1; 7 nucleotides match TRBD2. In germline, CDR1 is SEHNR, CDR2 FQNEAQ (reference sequence). V lost 5 bases to trimming and J lost 2 bases; unmatched junction nucleotides: 9. CDR3 length: 16 residues. CDR3 in amino acids: CASSLGSLAAYNEQFF. The CDR3 DNA reads as TGTGCCAGCAGCCTCGGGTCTCTAGCGGCCTACAATGAGCAGTTCTTC.

This clonotype was recorded a few times. V gene TRBV6-2 or TRBV6-3 combines with J gene TRBJ2-1, with 10 bases fitting TRBD1. This CDR3 spans 16 amino acids. Germline values: CDR1 MNHEY, CDR2 SVGEGT. V gave up 1 base and J gave up 7 bases; unmatched junction bases: 7. The CDR3, as DNA: TGTGCCAGCAGTTACTTAGGACAGGGGGATAGGAATGAGCAGTTCTTC. It yields the protein CASSYLGQGDRNEQFF.

The rearrangement links TRBV19 to TRBJ2-6, with D uncertain. V lost 5 bases and J 1 base, leaving 12 bases between the germline ends. Per germline, CDR1 LNHDA and CDR2 SQIVND (reference sequence). This CDR3 has 16 residues. In DNA form, the CDR3 reads TGTGCCAGTAGTGGCCCGGAAGGGTCTGGGGCCAACGTCCTGACTTTC. Amino acids: CASSGPEGSGANVLTF.

This chain connects TRBV27 to TRBJ2-5, with TRBD1 identical over 12 bases. V shed 5 bases and J 7 bases; nucleotides not matched to a gene: 26. The CDR3 loop spans 21 amino acids. From germline, CDR1 is MNHEY and CDR2 SMNVEV (reference sequence). The CDR3 DNA is TGTGCCAGCAGTCCCTACCCCCCGGGACAGGGGGCTCCTGTGGTTCCGGTGACCCAGTACTTC. Translation gives CASSPYPPGQGAPVVPVTQYF.

This clonotype was seen a handful of times. V and J are TRBV29-1 and TRBJ1-1, with 7 positions matching TRBD1. This CDR3 spans 13 amino acids. Germline V gene data show CDR1 as SQVTM and CDR2 as ANQGSEA. V lost 1 base, J lost 1 base, and 0 bases stayed unmatched. The CDR3 reads CSVEGDRNTEAFF. The CDR3 DNA reads as TGCAGCGTTGAAGGGGACAGGAACACTGAAGCTTTCTTT.

The chain joins TRBV7-3 to TRBJ1-1; D possibly corresponds to TRBD1 (6 bases). CDR3 length: 12 amino acids. The germline CDR1 and CDR2 sequences are SGHTA and FQGTGA. Trimming stripped 7 bases from V and 4 bases from J, with 10 bases between. In DNA, the CDR3 is TGTGCCAGCACCCAGGGGTTCACTGAAGCTTTCTTT. Its protein product is CASTQGFTEAFF. Full variable domain (outside the CDR3, taken from reference TRBV7-3 and TRBJ1-1): GAGVSQTPSNKVTEKGKYVELRCDPISGHTALYWYRQSLGQGPEFLIYFQGTGAADDSGLPNDRFFAVRPEGSVSTLKIQRTERGDSAVYLCASTQGFTEAFFGQGTRLTVV.

This chain joins TRBV7-6 and TRBJ1-5; no definite D call. The germline V and J ends were trimmed by 1 base and 7 bases, with 11 bases remaining between them. The V gene's germline CDR1 is SGHVS and CDR2 FNYEAQ. The length of the CDR3 is 14 residues. The CDR3: CASSLGGMGQPQHF. The CDR3 coding sequence is TGTGCCAGCAGCTTAGGGGGAATGGGGCAGCCCCAGCATTTT.

This clonotype showed up just a few times. V gene TRBV28 combines with J gene TRBJ2-1; TRBD2 agrees at 8 bases. Unmatched junction bases numbered 10, after V lost 5 bases and J lost 4 bases. The CDR3 contains 16 residues. CDR1 is MDHEN, CDR2 SYDVKM, per germline. The CDR3 DNA reads as TGTGCCAGCAGTCCGGGAGGGGGAGCGGGGTACAATGAGCAGTTCTTC. Translated: CASSPGGGAGYNEQFF.

This clonotype appeared a few times. The V and J genes are TRBV12-3 or TRBV12-4 and TRBJ1-2; 8 bases are shared with TRBD1. This CDR3 is built from 15 residues. V trimming: 5 bases; J trimming: 0 bases; junction bases outside the gene matches: 5. DNA of the CDR3: TGTGCCAGCAGTAAGGACAGGGCCCCTAACTATGGCTACACCTTC. Protein product: CASSKDRAPNYGYTF.

The V and J genes are TRBV2 and TRBJ1-2; D uncertain. Trimming pared 3 bases from V and 6 bases from J, leaving 14 bases between. From germline, CDR1 is SNHLY and CDR2 FYNNEI. This CDR3 comprises 14 residues. CDR3 coding DNA: TGTGCCAGCAGTGATGTCCACGGACCTCATGGCTACACCTTC. This translates into CASSDVHGPHGYTF.

V gene TRBV7-9 combines with J gene TRBJ2-5; unclear D gene. CDR3 size: 14 residues. Trimming pared 3 bases from V and 3 bases from J, leaving 11 bases between. CDR1 is SEHNR, CDR2 FQNEAQ, per germline (reference sequence). In DNA, the CDR3 is TGTGCCAGCAGCTTCAGTGACAAAGAAGAGACCCAGTACTTC. Protein sequence: CASSFSDKEETQYF.

This clonotype turned up a few times. This chain connects TRBV6-5 to TRBJ2-1; D is unclear. The germline CDR1 and CDR2 sequences are MNHEY and SVGAGI. The V end was cut by 6 bases, the J end by 10 bases, with 16 bases between. The length of the CDR3 is 13 residues. CDR3 residues: CASSYRAGVEQFF. DNA of the CDR3: TGTGCCAGCAGCTACCGGGCAGGCGTAGAGCAGTTCTTC.

The J gene is TRBJ2-1, the V gene TRBV12-3 or TRBV12-4, with 9 positions matching TRBD1. The CDR3 consists of 16 residues. Losses at the gene ends were 6 bases for V and 3 bases for J; bases not matched to a gene: 9. This chain's CDR3 is CASRYSGQGIYNEQFF. CDR3 bases: TGTGCCAGCAGATATAGTGGACAGGGGATCTACAATGAGCAGTTCTTC.

The CDR3 DNA is TGTGCCAGCAGTTATGAGGGAGTAGGCACAGATACGCAGTATTTT. It specifies CASSYEGVGTDTQYF. This chain connects TRBV6-6 to TRBJ2-3; D perhaps matches TRBD2 (5 bases). The CDR3 length is 15 residues. V lost 3 bases, J lost 1 base, and 11 bases lay in between. The germline V gene encodes CDR1 MNHNY and CDR2 SVGAGI (reference sequence).

This chain links TRBV19 with TRBJ2-7; no definite D call. The germline V and J ends were trimmed by 6 bases and 5 bases, with 17 bases remaining between them. CDR1 is LNHDA and CDR2 is SQIVND in the germline V gene (reference sequence). There are 14 residues in the CDR3. CDR3 nucleotides: TGTGCCAGTAGAAAAGACCTAGAAGGGCACGAGCAGTACTTC. Translation gives CASRKDLEGHEQYF.

This clonotype was seen only once. The junction and the germline gene differ at one end; a read error may be behind it. The chain uses TRBV14 and TRBJ1-6; no firm D call. This CDR3 spans 15 amino acids. Per germline, CDR1 SGHDN and CDR2 FVKESK. The chain's CDR3 is CASSQDTTYDSPLHF. For the CDR3, the DNA is TGTGCCAGCAGCCAAGACACAACCTATGATTCACCCCTCCACTTT.

This clonotype has only a few counts. The chain is built from TRBV29-1 and TRBJ2-2; 8 bases line up with TRBD2. This CDR3 is 15 amino acids long. Germline CDR1 reads SQVTM; CDR2 reads ANQGSEA. The ends lost 6 bases at V and 1 base at J; junction bases unmatched: 7. In DNA form, the CDR3 reads TGCAGCGTGCCCCGGGAGGGTCAGAACACCGGGGAGCTGTTTTTT. It is translated as CSVPREGQNTGELFF.

This chain joins TRBV4-2 and TRBJ1-1, with D perhaps matching TRBD1 (6 bases). Trimming took off 1 base at V and 3 bases at J, with 12 bases between the two ends. The germline CDR1 and CDR2 sequences are LGHNA and YNFKEQ. This CDR3 has 15 residues. Here the CDR3 reads CASSQGRGPDTEAFF. The CDR3, as DNA: TGTGCCAGCAGCCAAGGGCGGGGGCCTGACACTGAAGCTTTCTTT.

The chain employs TRBV12-3 or TRBV12-4 and TRBJ2-5; 10 bases agree with TRBD2. Trimming at V came to 6 bases and at J to 5 bases, leaving 6 bases not matched to a gene. There are 14 residues in the CDR3. CDR3 DNA: TGTGCCAGCAGCCTACTAGCGGGGAGGGAGACCCAGTACTTC. Translating it yields CASSLLAGRETQYF.

This chain joins TRBV7-3 and TRBJ1-5; D remains unclear. Germline V CDR1 and CDR2: SGHTA, FQGTGA. Trimming removed 6 bases at V and 2 bases at J, with 17 bases between. The CDR3 is 16 amino acids. The CDR3 sequence is CASRNKTPWGNQPQHF. The CDR3 DNA is TGTGCCAGCAGAAACAAGACACCTTGGGGCAATCAGCCCCAGCATTTT.